Below, 5 T cell receptor beta chains from the same sample are listed, as sequenced in a study of HIV-infected children after antiretroviral therapy interruption. Regarding treatment: PENTA 11 planned treatment interruption arm or continuous ART arm. A 3' RACE protocol on RNA, with unique molecular identifiers, produced the TCR library. A single record per CDR3 protein comes from TCRdb applying MiXCR to the 3' RACE reads. Among about 15,000 distinct CDR3 sequences listed, 3% to 3.5% were seen once. Sample: CD45RO+ CD8+ T cells from PBMCs, pooled from several time points, taken from a donor given antiretroviral therapy, either interrupted or continuous. Subset of the sample: memory CD8+ CD45RO+ CD45RA- T cells. The receptors here all came from a pool of human donors with HIV.

Remarks on this clonotype: A junction end diverges from the germline sequence, so it may reflect a read error. The V and J genes are TRBV9 and TRBJ2-1, with D uncertain. Germline lookup yields CDR1 SGDLS and CDR2 YYNGEE. This CDR3 has 16 residues. Here the CDR3 DNA reads TGCGCCAACAGTACCAGTGACGGAGCGTTTCGCAATGAGCAGTTCTTC. This codes for CANSTSDGAFRNEQFF.

This clonotype appeared many times. The chain is built from TRBV6-1 and TRBJ2-6; 7 nucleotides line up with TRBD2. The CDR3 sequence is 15 residues long. Looked up from germline, CDR1 is MNHNS and CDR2 is SASEGT. This CDR3 reads CGGGSSTSGANVLTF. CDR3 in DNA: TGTGGGGGGGGGAGTTCAACCTCTGGGGCCAACGTCCTGACTTTC.

This clonotype has a handful of counts. The chain's CDR3 is CASSRTYETGVNNEQFF. The CDR3 nucleotides read TGTGCCAGCAGCAGAACCTATGAGACAGGGGTTAACAATGAGCAGTTCTTC. The V and J genes are TRBV9 and TRBJ2-1, with 8 bases aligning to TRBD1. CDR1 is SGDLS and CDR2 is YYNGEE in the germline V gene. The CDR3 consists of 17 residues. Trimming took 4 bases from V and 5 from J; bases not matched to a gene: 14.

This clonotype has ten or more counts. The V and J genes are TRBV4-2 and TRBJ1-1, with D perhaps matching TRBD1 (6 bases). Germline V gives CDR1 LGHNA, CDR2 YNFKEQ. Trimming left V 0 bases short and J 6 bases short, with 14 bases between. The CDR3 is made up of 15 amino acids. The CDR3 loop reads CASSQDYRGEPEAFF. In DNA form, the CDR3 reads TGTGCCAGCAGCCAAGATTATAGGGGGGAACCTGAAGCTTTCTTT.

In this sample, this clonotype turned up many times. The V call is TRBV19, the J call TRBJ2-7; D call uncertain. V was clipped by 2 bases and J by 2 bases, with 13 bases between them. The CDR3 spans 15 residues. The germline V gene has CDR1 LNHDA and CDR2 SQIVND (reference sequence). In DNA form, the CDR3 reads TGTGCCAGTAGTATATCCGAGGACGGAGCCTACGAGCAGTACTTC. This gives the protein CASSISEDGAYEQYF.